This TCR beta chain stems from a study of shared clonotypes between healthy human individuals. V lost 0 bases to trimming and J lost 2 bases, with 15 bases between them. Germline CDR1 reads LNHNV; CDR2 reads YYDKDF (reference sequence). There are 17 residues in the CDR3. About this clone: Its antigen is currently unknown.

Sequencing was performed with immunoSEQ multiplex PCR; in TCRdb, only in-frame clones are kept and a portion is missing. The data show 1.5 million to 2.5 million clones, with 85% to 95% seen just once and roughly 1% held by the top ten. Naive CD8 cells lacked CD45RO and underwent positive selection for CCR7, leaving out terminally differentiated effector memory CD45RA+ cells. Broader study findings: A reduction in generation probabilities was seen for non-shared clonotypes relative to those shared by all four donors. On the whole, naive subsets had larger estimated richness than memory subsets had.

V usage is TRBV15 and J usage is TRBJ2-3, with D unresolved. Sequencing was done on a sample of naive CD8+ T cells sorted from blood. This sequence was found in a man aged 18 to 29 in good health. The CDR3 bases are TGTGCCACCAGCAGAGATCGGCTATGGTTAGCCACAGATACGCAGTATTTT. This sequence encodes CATSRDRLWLATDTQYF.